This TCR beta chain is from a study of shared clonotypes between healthy human individuals. Trimming pared 2 bases from V and 4 bases from J, leaving 8 bases between. Germline lookup yields CDR1 SGHNT and CDR2 YENEEA. CDR3 length: 13 residues. The assay was immunoSEQ multiplex PCR, and TCRdb's table has in-frame clones only and misses some. The sample includes around 500,000 clones, around 78% of them seen just once. For genomic DNA, unsorted samples relied on tens of millions of PBMCs. Only a few counts were recorded for this clone. This sequence was found in a woman aged 40 to 50 in good health. Some clones in this sample may be carry-over from other donors' samples. The chain links TRBV11-3 to TRBJ2-5; no clear D gene. The specimen was PBMCs. The CDR3 loop reads CASSLYSGETQYF. The CDR3 DNA follows: TGTGCCAGCAGCTTATATAGTGGAGAGACCCAGTACTTC.